These 32 T cell receptor beta chains came from one sample sequenced in a study of T cell responses to AZD1222 COVID-19 vaccine. Some clones are missing from TCRdb's copy, which holds only in-frame ones; the method was immunoSEQ multiplex PCR. This table has about 130,000 clones, about 94% appearing once. The input for sequencing was peripheral blood, taken on day 0 of AZD1222 vaccination. The receptors derive from an adult in good health.

V and J are TRBV5-1 and TRBJ1-5; 7 nucleotides agree with TRBD1. The ends lost 4 bases at V and 3 bases at J; junction bases unmatched: 4. The CDR3 is 14 amino acids. CDR1 and CDR2 from the germline V gene are SGHRS and YFSETQ. CDR3 DNA: TGCGCCAGCAGCCCTGGGACAGCCAATCAGCCCCAGCATTTT. Protein: CASSPGTANQPQHF. The variable domain in full, completed from reference TRBV5-1 and TRBJ1-5, reads KAGVTQTPRYLIKTRGQQVTLSCSPISGHRSVSWYQQTPGQGLQFLFEYFSETQRNKGNFPGRFSGRQFSNSRSEMNVSTLELGDSALYLCASSPGTANQPQHFGDGTRLSIL.

CDR3 amino acids: CSVVGPGNTIYF. CDR3 nucleotide sequence: TGCAGCGTTGTGGGACCTGGAAACACCATATATTTT. The chain has TRBV29-1 and TRBJ1-3; D possibly corresponds to TRBD1 (5 bases). The CDR3 consists of 12 residues. Between the trimmed V and J ends, which lost 4 bases and 2 bases, there was a span of 6 bases. Germline assignment: CDR1 SQVTM and CDR2 ANQGSEA.

This clone was observed a single time. The V and J genes are TRBV7-5 and TRBJ1-5; the table assigns TRBD1, which was not confirmed against the DNA. TRBV7-5 is a pseudogene segment. The CDR3 is made up of 15 amino acids. The CDR3 DNA sequence: TGTGCCAGAAGCTTACCGGGACAGAGGTGTCAGCCCCAGCATTTT. Protein sequence: CARSLPGQRCQPQHF.

V and J are TRBV9 and TRBJ1-1, with a tentative D call TRBD1 (5 bases). Germline CDR1 reads SGDLS; CDR2 reads YYNGEE. V shed 0 bases and J shed 0 bases, with 21 bases lying between them. This CDR3 region has 19 residues. The CDR3 sequence: CASSVALSLLGQLNTEAFF. The CDR3 bases are TGTGCCAGCAGCGTAGCGCTATCGTTGTTGGGGCAGTTGAACACTGAAGCTTTCTTT.

This rearrangement joins TRBV27 to TRBJ2-2, with D possibly TRBD2 on 6 matching bases. The CDR3 length is 16 residues. The germline V gene has CDR1 MNHEY and CDR2 SMNVEV (reference sequence). The ends were cut back, 5 bases at V and 4 bases at J, with 17 bases in the middle. CDR3 amino acids: CASSRLLEGGTGELFF. The CDR3 region has the DNA TGTGCCAGCAGTCGCCTGCTCGAGGGAGGCACCGGGGAGCTGTTTTTT.

This chain links TRBV2 with TRBJ1-1; 9 bases agree with TRBD1. CDR1 SNHLY and CDR2 FYNNEI come from the germline V gene. The length of the CDR3 is 17 residues. Trimming took 6 bases from V and 6 from J; bases not matched to a gene: 17. The CDR3 DNA is TGTGCCAGCAGGGACGACAGGGGGATCGGGGGTATCCCTGAAGCTTTCTTT. Its protein is CASRDDRGIGGIPEAFF.

This clone was counted only a few times. The chain recombines TRBV11-3 with TRBJ1-2; 7 bases align to TRBD1. This CDR3 is built from 13 residues. CDR1 and CDR2 (germline): SGHNT, YENEEA. V shed 4 bases, J shed 4 bases, and the junction held 3 bases outside the gene matches. The CDR3 is CASSSRDSYGYTF. CDR3 DNA sequence: TGTGCCAGCAGCTCCCGGGACAGCTATGGCTACACCTTC.

The gene calls are TRBV14 and TRBJ2-1, with D hard to call. This CDR3 has 14 residues. Looked up from germline, CDR1 is SGHDN and CDR2 is FVKESK. V gave up 0 bases and J gave up 6 bases, with 9 bases separating them. The CDR3 DNA sequence: TGTGCCAGCAGCCAAGATATCCTGTTCAATGAGCAGTTCTTC. This gives the protein CASSQDILFNEQFF.

The chain uses TRBV10-3 and TRBJ1-2; no firm D call. Trimming removed 6 bases at V and 8 bases at J, with 16 bases between. CDR1 ENHRY and CDR2 SYGVKD come from the germline V gene. The CDR3 length is 13 residues. CDR3: CAIRKDLEDGYTF. CDR3 DNA: TGTGCCATCAGGAAGGACTTAGAGGACGGCTACACCTTC.

This sequence joins TRBV6-5 and TRBJ2-7; TRBD2 is a possible D gene (5 bases). This CDR3 region has 11 residues. The V end was cut by 7 bases, the J end by 3 bases, with 7 bases between. Germline CDR1 and CDR2: MNHEY and SVGAGI. The CDR3 loop reads CASMRVYEQYF. CDR3 sequence (DNA): TGTGCCAGCATGAGGGTCTACGAGCAGTACTTC.

The chain joins TRBV7-2 to TRBJ2-7, with no clear D. Deletions cut 4 bases from V and 5 bases from J, with 15 bases between. The CDR3 consists of 14 residues. CDR1 SGHTA and CDR2 FQGNSA come from the germline V gene. CDR3 bases: TGTGCCAGCAGCTCTGACGAAATACGCAACGAGCAGTACTTC. Protein product: CASSSDEIRNEQYF.

The chain combines TRBV9 with TRBJ1-1; possibly TRBD1 for D (6 bases). The V end lost 2 bases, the J end lost 6 bases, and 17 bases lay between the germline ends. Germline V gives CDR1 SGDLS, CDR2 YYNGEE. The CDR3 contains 15 residues. The CDR3 region has the DNA TGTGCCAGCAGCGTTAGTGGAGGGGGATCAGCTGAAGCTTTCTTT. Its protein is CASSVSGGGSAEAFF.

V and J are TRBV11-2 and TRBJ2-2; 11 bases align to TRBD2. This CDR3 is built from 18 residues. Looked up from germline, CDR1 is SGHAT and CDR2 is FQNNGV. Germline trimming cut 5 bases from V and 2 bases from J; bases unmatched to any gene: 10. The CDR3 sequence is CASSHTTSGVYNTGELFF. In DNA, the CDR3 is TGTGCCAGCAGCCACACGACTAGCGGGGTTTACAACACCGGGGAGCTGTTTTTT.

The CDR3 DNA is TGTGCCAGCAGCTTGCCGGGGGTGAACACTGAAGCTTTCTTT. This gives the protein CASSLPGVNTEAFF. The chain combines TRBV7-9 with TRBJ1-1; a weak D match, TRBD1 (5 bases). V gave up 3 bases and J gave up 0 bases, with 8 bases separating them. The CDR3 runs 14 residues. The germline gives CDR1 SEHNR, CDR2 FQNEAQ (reference sequence).

V is TRBV30 and J is TRBJ1-1, with TRBD1 identical over 8 bases. Germline V gene lookup returns CDR1 GTSNPN and CDR2 SVGIG (reference sequence). The ends lost 0 bases at V and 1 base at J; junction bases unmatched: 7. The CDR3 length is 16 residues. The CDR3 loop is CAWSVRAGGRNTEAFF. The CDR3 bases are TGTGCCTGGAGTGTTCGGGCAGGGGGCAGGAACACTGAAGCTTTCTTT.

The rearrangement links TRBV6-1 to TRBJ2-7; 11 nucleotides match TRBD1. The CDR3 covers 17 residues. The germline CDR1 and CDR2 sequences are MNHNS and SASEGT. The V segment lost 4 bases and the J segment 0 bases; nucleotides outside the gene matches: 8. CDR3 DNA sequence: TGTGCCAGCAGTGTTGGACAGGGGGCCCCAAGCTCCTACGAGCAGTACTTC. Translating it yields CASSVGQGAPSSYEQYF.

The chain is built from TRBV11-2 and TRBJ1-1; weak D call: TRBD1 (6 bases). V was shortened by 5 bases and J by 4 bases, with 14 bases between the two germline ends. Germline-derived CDR1 and CDR2 are SGHAT and FQNNGV. The CDR3 covers 14 residues. CDR3 sequence reads: CASSTRPRGTEAFF. CDR3 coding DNA: TGTGCCAGCAGCACCAGACCCAGGGGCACTGAAGCTTTCTTT.

V gene TRBV2 combines with J gene TRBJ1-6; 10 bases line up with TRBD1. Germline V CDR1 and CDR2: SNHLY, FYNNEI. The J segment lost 9 bases and the V segment lost 5 bases, leaving 4 bases of the junction unmatched. The CDR3 spans 14 residues. This chain's CDR3 is CASSSTGGGSPLHF. DNA for the CDR3: TGTGCCAGCAGTTCGACAGGGGGCGGTTCACCCCTCCACTTT.

V usage is TRBV11-3 and J usage is TRBJ2-6; 9 nucleotides match TRBD1. Germline V CDR1 and CDR2: SGHNT, YENEEA. Trimming removed 0 bases from V and 0 bases from J; junction bases left unmatched: 18. The CDR3 consists of 23 residues. CDR3 in amino acids: CASSLDLWPKPGQGGSGANVLTF. The CDR3 nucleotides are TGTGCCAGCAGCTTAGATCTTTGGCCGAAACCGGGACAGGGTGGCTCTGGGGCCAACGTCCTGACTTTC.

The table lists this clone with a few counts. V usage is TRBV5-6 and J usage is TRBJ1-4, with D maybe TRBD1 (5 bases). Germline values: CDR1 SGHDT, CDR2 YYEEEE. CDR3 size: 13 residues. V was pared by 2 bases and J by 6 bases, with 8 bases between. CDR3 region: CASSLQVHEKLFF. In DNA, the CDR3 is TGTGCCAGCAGCTTACAGGTACATGAAAAACTGTTTTTT.

This sequence joins TRBV12-5 and TRBJ2-5; D unclear. This CDR3 contains 15 residues. V dropped 0 bases and J dropped 4 bases, with 12 bases sitting between them. Germline lookup yields CDR1 LGHNT and CDR2 FRNRAP. The CDR3 nucleotides read TGTGCTAGTGGTTTGGTACTCTTCCGACCAGAGACCCAGTACTTC. Its protein product is CASGLVLFRPETQYF.

The V and J genes are TRBV2 and TRBJ1-3, with D maybe TRBD1 (6 bases). The CDR3 has 13 amino acids. Trimming stripped 7 bases from V and 3 bases from J, with 10 bases between. Germline-derived CDR1 and CDR2 are SNHLY and FYNNEI. In nucleotides, the CDR3 is TGTGCCAGCACAGGGGCATATGGAAACACCATATATTTT. Translation gives CASTGAYGNTIYF.

The V and J genes are TRBV6-5 and TRBJ1-5; possible D gene TRBD1, 5 bases. CDR1 and CDR2 (germline): MNHEY, SVGAGI. The V and J ends lost 0 bases and 4 bases respectively, with 10 bases between them. The CDR3 has 15 residues. The CDR3 is CASSYSQGGNQPQHF. The CDR3 DNA follows: TGTGCCAGCAGTTACTCGCAGGGTGGGAATCAGCCCCAGCATTTT.

This chain connects TRBV9 to TRBJ1-4, with no clear D. There are 14 residues in the CDR3. Looked up from germline, CDR1 is SGDLS and CDR2 is YYNGEE. The V gene lost 0 bases and the J gene lost 0 bases, with 3 bases spanning the gap. CDR3 coding DNA: TGTGCCAGCAGCGTAGCGGCAACTAATGAAAAACTGTTTTTT. Translated, it gives CASSVAATNEKLFF. Full variable domain (outside the CDR3, taken from reference TRBV9 and TRBJ1-4): DSGVTQTPKHLITATGQRVTLRCSPRSGDLSVYWYQQSLDQGLQFLIQYYNGEERAKGNILERFSAQQFPDLHSELNLSSLELGDSALYFCASSVAATNEKLFFGSGTQLSVL.

This chain links TRBV19 with TRBJ1-5; TRBD1 agrees at 8 bases. The CDR3 covers 16 residues. Per the germline V gene, CDR1 is LNHDA and CDR2 is SQIVND (reference sequence). Trimming took 1 base from V and 6 from J; bases not matched to a gene: 8. The CDR3 DNA reads TGTGCCAGTAGTATAGGTCCGGACAGGGTTGGTCAGCCCCAGCATTTT. It is translated as CASSIGPDRVGQPQHF.

This clone was seen a single time. V usage is TRBV7-9 and J usage is TRBJ2-7; the match to TRBD1 covers 7 bases. Germline V gives CDR1 SEHNR, CDR2 FQNEAQ (reference sequence). V gave up 5 bases and J gave up 2 bases; unmatched junction bases: 3. The CDR3 contains 13 residues. CDR3 residues: CASSGDRTYEQYF. DNA for the CDR3: TGTGCCAGCAGCGGGGACAGAACCTACGAGCAGTACTTC.

The CDR3 coding sequence is TGTGCCAGCAGCTGGGATCGACAGACTGGCTACACCTTC. Amino acid sequence: CASSWDRQTGYTF. The chain carries TRBV7-2 and TRBJ1-2; a possible D gene is TRBD1 (5 bases). V was trimmed by 4 bases and J by 7 bases, leaving 13 bases between them. Germline V gives CDR1 SGHTA, CDR2 FQGNSA. The CDR3 runs to 13 residues.

The chain carries TRBV6-1 and TRBJ1-2, with D possibly matching TRBD1 (6 bases). CDR3 length equals 15 residues. Germline V CDR1 and CDR2: MNHNS, SASEGT. The V end lost 3 bases, the J end lost 4 bases, and 15 bases lay between the germline ends. CDR3 DNA: TGTGCCAGCAGTGATGGAGGGGGGCGACCCTATGGCTACACCTTC. Protein sequence: CASSDGGGRPYGYTF.

The CDR3 nucleotides read TGTGCCAGCAGTCCTGACGGGAAGCCCCAGCATTTT. Translating it yields CASSPDGKPQHF. The chain uses TRBV6-6 and TRBJ1-5; D call uncertain. V was pared by 5 bases and J by 8 bases, with 10 bases between. This CDR3 comprises 12 residues. Per germline, CDR1 MNHNY and CDR2 SVGAGI (reference sequence).

The rearrangement joins TRBV3-1 (or the pseudogene TRBV3-2) to TRBJ1-2; D is unclear. The V and J ends lost 1 base and 4 bases respectively, with 16 bases between them. Germline loops: CDR1 LGHDT, CDR2 YNNKEL (reference sequence). This CDR3 is built from 16 residues. The CDR3 DNA reads TGTGCCAGCAGCCAAGTTGGGTCAGATCATGTCTATGGCTACACCTTC. This encodes CASSQVGSDHVYGYTF.

In this sample, this clone turned up once. The V gene is TRBV4-1, the J gene TRBJ2-2, with 9 bases aligning to TRBD2. Germline-derived CDR1 and CDR2 are MGHRA and YSYEKL. Trimming at V came to 5 bases and at J to 3 bases, leaving 22 bases not matched to a gene. CDR3 length: 21 amino acids. This CDR3 is CASSGEGRGGLRYGDTGELFF. The CDR3 DNA reads TGCGCCAGCAGCGGAGAGGGGCGGGGGGGTTTACGGTATGGTGACACCGGGGAGCTGTTTTTT.

This clone was picked up one time. The rearrangement links TRBV5-1 to TRBJ1-2; D is perhaps TRBD1 (5 bases). Trimming pared 1 base from V and 8 bases from J, leaving 15 bases between. The CDR3 runs 14 residues. CDR1 and CDR2 (germline): SGHRS, YFSETQ. CDR3 sequence (DNA): TGCGCCAGCAGCTTGTTCTCGGGGGACGGGGGCTACACCTTC. This translates into CASSLFSGDGGYTF.